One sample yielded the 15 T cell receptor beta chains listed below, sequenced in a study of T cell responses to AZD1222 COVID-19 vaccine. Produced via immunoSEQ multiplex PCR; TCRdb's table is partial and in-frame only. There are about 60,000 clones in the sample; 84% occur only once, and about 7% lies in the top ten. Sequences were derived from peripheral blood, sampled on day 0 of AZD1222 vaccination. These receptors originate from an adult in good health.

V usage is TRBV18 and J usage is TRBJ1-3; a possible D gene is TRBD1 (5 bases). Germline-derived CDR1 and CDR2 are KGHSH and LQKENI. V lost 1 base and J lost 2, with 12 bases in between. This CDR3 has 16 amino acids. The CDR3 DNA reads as TGTGCCAGCTCACCACAAGGGGACGGTCCTGGAAACACCATATATTTT. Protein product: CASSPQGDGPGNTIYF.

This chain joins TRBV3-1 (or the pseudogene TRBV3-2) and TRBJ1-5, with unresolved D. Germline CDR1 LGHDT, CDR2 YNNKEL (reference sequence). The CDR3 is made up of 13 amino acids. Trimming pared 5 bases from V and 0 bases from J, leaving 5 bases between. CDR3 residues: CASSVGSNQPQHF. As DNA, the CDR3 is TGTGCCAGCAGCGTAGGTAGCAATCAGCCCCAGCATTTT.

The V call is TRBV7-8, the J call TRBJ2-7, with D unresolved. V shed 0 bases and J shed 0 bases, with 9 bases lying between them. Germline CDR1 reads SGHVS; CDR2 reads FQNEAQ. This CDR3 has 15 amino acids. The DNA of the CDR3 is TGTGCCAGCAGCTTAGCGCCCGCTAACTCCTACGAGCAGTACTTC. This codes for CASSLAPANSYEQYF.

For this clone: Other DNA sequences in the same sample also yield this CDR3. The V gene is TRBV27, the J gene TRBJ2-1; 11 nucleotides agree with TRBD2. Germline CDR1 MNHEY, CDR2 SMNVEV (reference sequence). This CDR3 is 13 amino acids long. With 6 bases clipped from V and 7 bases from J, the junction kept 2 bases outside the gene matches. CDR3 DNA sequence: TGTGCCAGCAGCTTAGCGGGGGGGAATGAGCAGTTCTTC. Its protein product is CASSLAGGNEQFF.

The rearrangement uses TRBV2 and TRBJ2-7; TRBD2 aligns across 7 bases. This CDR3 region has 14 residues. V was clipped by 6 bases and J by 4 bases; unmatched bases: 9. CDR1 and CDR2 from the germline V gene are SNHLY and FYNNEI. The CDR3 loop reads CASRTPYGGYEQYF. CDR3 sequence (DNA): TGTGCCAGCAGAACCCCGTACGGGGGGTACGAGCAGTACTTC.

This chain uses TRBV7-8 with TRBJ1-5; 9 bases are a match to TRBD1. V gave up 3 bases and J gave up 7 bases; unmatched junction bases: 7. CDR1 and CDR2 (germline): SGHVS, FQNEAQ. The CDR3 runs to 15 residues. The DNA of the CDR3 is TGTGCCAGCAGCTTTCTGGGACAGGGTTTCCAGCCCCAGCATTTT. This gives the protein CASSFLGQGFQPQHF.

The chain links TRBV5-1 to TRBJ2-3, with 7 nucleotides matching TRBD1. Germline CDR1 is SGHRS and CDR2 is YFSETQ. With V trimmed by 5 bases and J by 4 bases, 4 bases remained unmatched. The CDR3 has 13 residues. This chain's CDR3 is CASRGQLPDTQYF. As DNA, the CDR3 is TGCGCCAGCAGGGGACAGCTTCCAGATACGCAGTATTTT.

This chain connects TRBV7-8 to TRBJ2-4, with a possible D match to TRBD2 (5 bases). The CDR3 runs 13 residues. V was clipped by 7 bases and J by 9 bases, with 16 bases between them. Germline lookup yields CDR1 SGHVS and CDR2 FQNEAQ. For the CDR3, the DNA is TGTGCCAGCAACTCGTTAGAAGAGGGCATTCAGTACTTC. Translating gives CASNSLEEGIQYF. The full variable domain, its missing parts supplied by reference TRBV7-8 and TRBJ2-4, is GAGVSQSPRYKVAKRGQDVALRCDPISGHVSLFWYQQALGQGPEFLTYFQNEAQLDKSGLPSDRFFAERPEGSVSTLKIQRTQQEDSAVYLCASNSLEEGIQYFGAGTRLSVL.

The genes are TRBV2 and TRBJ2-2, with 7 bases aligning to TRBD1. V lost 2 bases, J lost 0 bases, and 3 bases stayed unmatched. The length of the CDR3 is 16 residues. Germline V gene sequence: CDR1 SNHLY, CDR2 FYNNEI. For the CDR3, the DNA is TGTGCCAGCAGTGAAAGAGGGACAGCGAACACCGGGGAGCTGTTTTTT. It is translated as CASSERGTANTGELFF.

CDR3 amino acids: CASSRIGYGYTF. Here the CDR3 DNA reads TGTGCCAGCAGCCGGATAGGGTATGGCTACACCTTC. The chain employs TRBV11-2 and TRBJ1-2, with D hard to call. Germline CDR1 and CDR2: SGHAT and FQNNGV. V was shortened by 5 bases and J by 5 bases, with 9 bases between the two germline ends. The CDR3 is 12 amino acids.

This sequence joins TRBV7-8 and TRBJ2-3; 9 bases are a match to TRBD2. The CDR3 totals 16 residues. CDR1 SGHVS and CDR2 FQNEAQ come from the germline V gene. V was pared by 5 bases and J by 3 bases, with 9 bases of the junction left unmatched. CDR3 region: CASSPNLAGVTDTQYF. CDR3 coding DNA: TGTGCCAGCAGCCCTAATTTAGCGGGGGTGACAGATACGCAGTATTTT.

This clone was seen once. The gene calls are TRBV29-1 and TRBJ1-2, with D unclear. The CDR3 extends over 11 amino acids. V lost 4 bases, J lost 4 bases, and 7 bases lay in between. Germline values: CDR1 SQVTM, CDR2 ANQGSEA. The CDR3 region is CSVGRAYGYTF. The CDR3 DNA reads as TGCAGCGTTGGCAGAGCCTATGGCTACACCTTC.

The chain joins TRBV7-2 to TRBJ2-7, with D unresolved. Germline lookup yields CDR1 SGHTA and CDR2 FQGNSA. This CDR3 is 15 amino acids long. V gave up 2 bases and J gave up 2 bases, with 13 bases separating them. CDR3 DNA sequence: TGTGCCAGCAGCTTAACCCTGGGTTCGACCTACGAGCAGTACTTC. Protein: CASSLTLGSTYEQYF.

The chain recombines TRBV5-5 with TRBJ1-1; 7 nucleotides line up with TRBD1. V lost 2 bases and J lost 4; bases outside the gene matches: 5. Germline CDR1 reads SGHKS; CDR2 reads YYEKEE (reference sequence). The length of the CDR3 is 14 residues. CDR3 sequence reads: CASSFSPGGTEAFF. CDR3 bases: TGTGCCAGCAGCTTTTCTCCAGGGGGCACTGAAGCTTTCTTT.

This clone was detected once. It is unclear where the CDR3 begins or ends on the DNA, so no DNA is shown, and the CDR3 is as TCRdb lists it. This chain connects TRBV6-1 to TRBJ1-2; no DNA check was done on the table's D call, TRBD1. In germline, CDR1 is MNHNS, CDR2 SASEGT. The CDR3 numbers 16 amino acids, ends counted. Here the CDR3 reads CASSEGGFGQGAIDTF.